Following are 2 T cell receptor beta chains from one sample sequenced in a study of technical replicates of blood from a few donors. TCRdb's table, derived via immunoSEQ multiplex PCR, lists solely in-frame clones and lacks some. The repertoire includes over 85,000 clones, almost 97% of them detected once, and 0.36% sits in the top ten. Sequencing was carried out using T cells isolated from PBMCs. These receptors came from a human donor in good health.

The V gene is TRBV7-6, the J gene TRBJ1-1, with D uncertain. Germline V gene lookup returns CDR1 SGHVS and CDR2 FNYEAQ. V was shortened by 6 bases and J by 0 bases, with 11 bases between the two germline ends. The CDR3 totals 14 residues. Written as DNA, the CDR3 is TGTGCCAGCAGTCCCGGGAATTTGAACACTGAAGCTTTCTTT. Translated, it gives CASSPGNLNTEAFF.

V gene TRBV2 combines with J gene TRBJ1-2; D perhaps matches TRBD1 (6 bases). The germline V gene has CDR1 SNHLY and CDR2 FYNNEI. The CDR3 sequence is 15 residues long. The V gene lost 4 bases and the J gene lost 8 bases, with 20 bases spanning the gap. CDR3 protein: CASSGLMDSIRGYTF. CDR3 nucleotides: TGTGCCAGCAGTGGCCTCATGGACAGTATAAGAGGCTACACCTTC.